These 7 T cell receptor beta chains came from one sample sequenced in a study of blood T cell repertoires in COVID-19. TCRdb keeps only in-frame clones here, not all; method: immunoSEQ multiplex PCR. The data contain around 450,000 clones, roughly 90% of them singletons. Sequencing was done on a sample of PBMCs or T cells enriched from blood (not recorded which). These receptors came from a young woman who had recovered from COVID-19.

This chain uses TRBV21-1 with TRBJ2-7; TRBD1 was called by the table and not checked on the DNA. TRBV21-1 is tagged as a pseudogene. The CDR3 is made up of 14 amino acids. The CDR3 protein is CASSPARYSYEQYF. CDR3 DNA: TGTGCCAGCAGCCCCGCCAGGTACTCCTACGAGCAGTACTTC.

The chain uses TRBV30 and TRBJ2-7, with D uncertain. The CDR3 runs to 11 residues. Germline V gene data show CDR1 as GTSNPN and CDR2 as SVGIG (reference sequence). V lost 1 base and J lost 6, with 7 bases in between. This CDR3 is CAWSGASEQYF. In nucleotides, the CDR3 is TGTGCCTGGAGTGGGGCATCCGAGCAGTACTTC. The entire variable domain, with the rest obtained from reference TRBV30 and TRBJ2-7, is as follows: SQTIHQWPATLVQPVGSPLSLECTVEGTSNPNLYWYRQAAGRGLQLLFYSVGIGQISSEVPQNLSASRPQDRQFILSSKKLLLSDSGFYLCAWSGASEQYFGPGTRLTVT.

V is TRBV29-1 and J is TRBJ1-4, with TRBD1 matching over 7 bases. The CDR3 is 12 residues long. J gave up 8 bases and V 4 bases, and 4 bases lay outside the gene matches. CDR1 and CDR2 from the germline V gene are SQVTM and ANQGSEA. The CDR3 sequence: CSVVAGGEKLFF. For the CDR3, the DNA is TGCAGCGTTGTGGCAGGGGGGGAAAAACTGTTTTTT.

The V and J genes are TRBV6-5 and TRBJ1-4; 7 bases line up with TRBD1. Germline CDR1 MNHEY, CDR2 SVGAGI. The CDR3 is 14 residues long. J was trimmed by 7 bases and V by 5 bases; bases with no gene match: 7. The CDR3 DNA is TGTGCCAGCAGTCAGGGGGGCGGGGTTGAAAAACTGTTTTTT. It translates to CASSQGGGVEKLFF.

The count of this clone is one. The rearrangement joins TRBV24-1 to TRBJ1-5; 8 positions match TRBD1. V lost 2 bases to trimming and J lost 7 bases; unmatched junction nucleotides: 6. CDR3 size: 15 residues. In germline, CDR1 is KGHDR, CDR2 SFDVKD. The CDR3 DNA is TGTGCCACCAGTGATTCCGACAGGGGAGGCCAGCCCCAGCATTTT. It yields the protein CATSDSDRGGQPQHF.

The genes are TRBV5-1 and TRBJ2-3, with 14 bases matching TRBD2. The CDR3 loop spans 16 amino acids. The V and J ends lost 0 bases and 9 bases, in that order; junction bases with no gene match: 6. Germline loops: CDR1 SGHRS, CDR2 YFSETQ. This chain's CDR3 is CASSLGLAGGSRTQYF. The CDR3 DNA sequence: TGCGCCAGCAGCTTGGGACTAGCGGGGGGGAGTAGAACGCAGTATTTT. Together with reference TRBV5-1 and TRBJ2-3, the CDR3 gives the full variable domain: KAGVTQTPRYLIKTRGQQVTLSCSPISGHRSVSWYQQTPGQGLQFLFEYFSETQRNKGNFPGRFSGRQFSNSRSEMNVSTLELGDSALYLCASSLGLAGGSRTQYFGPGTRLTVL.

The V and J genes are TRBV30 and TRBJ1-1; the D gene is possibly TRBD1 (5 bases). Trimming cost V 2 bases and J 1 base, with 11 bases left between them. This CDR3 comprises 14 residues. CDR1 and CDR2 (germline): GTSNPN, SVGIG (reference sequence). CDR3 DNA: TGTGCCTGGAGTAGGAGAGGACAGAACACTGAAGCTTTCTTT. It yields the protein CAWSRRGQNTEAFF.